The clone carrying this T cell receptor beta chain was seen a few times. The antigen is not known. V lost 0 bases and J lost 7, with 15 bases in between. CDR3 length equals 15 residues. In germline, CDR1 is MGHRA, CDR2 YSYEKL. The data derive from a study of cytomegalovirus exposure and HLA in healthy donors. Study-wide results and limits: What a later analysis showed was that several of the most significant clusters appeared linked to common viral pathogens.

Primers included in the PCR were 60 Vbeta and 13 Jbeta primers. Assay used: immunoSEQ multiplex PCR; TCRdb lists only in-frame clones, some missing. The table includes some 200,000 clones, approximately 83% detected once. Sequenced input: PBMCs. The V and J genes are TRBV4-1 and TRBJ1-1; D is unclear. The receptor was derived from a girl aged 5 to 17 in good health and CMV-seronegative. The CDR3 loop reads CASSQDSRSRYEAFF. Here the CDR3 DNA reads TGCGCCAGCAGCCAAGATTCGAGATCTCGATATGAAGCTTTCTTT.